This is a list of T cell receptor beta chains from one sample in a study of CD8 T cells in ankylosing spondylitis. TCRdb called the 5' RACE reads again in MiXCR, with one record for every CDR3 protein. This table holds 200,000 to 250,000 distinct CDR3 sequences, roughly 8% found once. Sample: blood, either unsorted or a sorted T cell fraction (not recorded which). Every receptor here comes from a female donor with ankylosing spondylitis or in good health (not recorded which). Each CDR3 is given with its conserved first and last residue. A D gene is named only where the DNA matches it firmly. The size field is filled for only some rows; it gives once, few, many or a size class.

D gene,J gene,V gene,clone size,CDR3 DNA,CDR3 protein
NA,TRBJ1-5,TRBV12-3/TRBV12-4,many,TGTGCCAGCAGTTATGGGTCAGGCCCGGCAAGTCAGCCCCAGCATTTT,CASSYGSGPASQPQHF
TRBD1,TRBJ1-1,TRBV2,many,TGTGCCAGCAGGGCAGACAGGGGGCAAGCTTTCTTT,CASRADRGQAFF
NA,TRBJ2-7,TRBV27,many,TGTGCCAGCAGTTTATCAGCTCCCCTCGAGCAGTACTTC,CASSLSAPLEQYF
NA,TRBJ2-5,TRBV2,many,TGTGCCACCGGACAGTTATCAGGAGAGACCCAGTACTTC,CATGQLSGETQYF
TRBD2,TRBJ2-7,TRBV20-1,few,TGCAGTGCTAGCCGGGGGGATCTACCCGGGCAGTACTTC,CSASRGDLPGQYF
TRBD1,TRBJ2-7,TRBV20-1,many,TGCAGTGCTAGAGACGGGACAGCTTACGAGCAGTACTTC,CSARDGTAYEQYF
NA,TRBJ1-1,TRBV3-1,many,TGTGCCAGCAGCCAAGAACGGCAGTCCCTGAACACTGAAGCTTTCTTT,CASSQERQSLNTEAFF
NA,TRBJ2-2,TRBV7-9,NA,TGTGCCAGCAGCTTAGCCGCAGCACGCGACACTACCGGGGAGCTGTTTTTT,CASSLAAARDTTGELFF
NA,TRBJ1-5,TRBV3-1,many,TGTGCCAGCAGCCAAAGTCCGGTAGGTCGAGGCAATCAGTCCCAGCATTTT,CASSQSPVGRGNQSQHF
NA,TRBJ1-5,TRBV11-2,many,TGTGCCAGCAGCTTAGATAGGGGGTACAATCAGCCCCAGCATTTT,CASSLDRGYNQPQHF
NA,TRBJ2-7,TRBV5-1,many,TGCGCCAGCAGCTTGGAAGGCATCGCTTACGAGCAGTACTTC,CASSLEGIAYEQYF
TRBD1,TRBJ1-5,TRBV7-8,many,TGTGCCAGCAGCTCTACAGGGGGTTTGAGCAATCAGCCCCAGCATTTT,CASSSTGGLSNQPQHF
NA,TRBJ2-5,TRBV12-3/TRBV12-4,many,TGTGCCAGCAGCAAATCCGACATTCCCCAAGAGACCCAGTACTTC,CASSKSDIPQETQYF
TRBD1,TRBJ1-1,TRBV10-3,many,TGTGCCATCAGTGAGTCCGGGACAGGGGTCCTTCCTGAAGCTTTCTTT,CAISESGTGVLPEAFF
NA,TRBJ2-7,TRBV6-2/TRBV6-3,many,TGTGCCAGCAGTTATGCGGGCGTAACCTACGAGCAGTACTTC,CASSYAGVTYEQYF
TRBD2,TRBJ2-1,TRBV5-1,many,TGCGCCAGCAGCTTGCGGCTCACTAGCGGGAGGAACAATGAGCAGTTCTTC,CASSLRLTSGRNNEQFF
NA,TRBJ1-5,TRBV20-1,many,TGCAGTGCGGAGGGTTGGGGCAATCAGCCCCAGCATTTT,CSAEGWGNQPQHF
TRBD2,TRBJ2-1,TRBV25-1,many,TGTGCCAGCAGTACTCGGACTAGCGGGAGATACAATGAGCAGTTCTTC,CASSTRTSGRYNEQFF
NA,TRBJ2-6,TRBV4-2,NA,TGTGCCAGCAGCCCTCCTCTGACAGGAATCTCTGGGGCCAACGTCCTGACTTTC,CASSPPLTGISGANVLTF
TRBD2,TRBJ2-7,TRBV6-2/TRBV6-3,many,TGTGCCAGCAGTCAACGCGGGGGTTCCTACGAGCAGTACTTC,CASSQRGGSYEQYF
NA,TRBJ1-2,TRBV7-9,NA,TGTGCCAGCAGCTTTATACAGGAGGTTGGCTACACCTTC,CASSFIQEVGYTF
NA,TRBJ1-4,TRBV12-3/TRBV12-4,NA,TGTGCCAGCAGTTTAGTGGACACAACTAATGAAAAACTGTTTTTT,CASSLVDTTNEKLFF
NA,TRBJ2-1,TRBV28,NA,TGTACCAGCAGACCCCACGGACAGAATGAGCAGTTCTTC,CTSRPHGQNEQFF
NA,TRBJ2-3,TRBV7-6,many,TGTGCCAGCAGCTCACCCCCGTCTGGCACAGATACGCAGTATTTT,CASSSPPSGTDTQYF